Here is one T cell receptor beta chain with its context. As yet, its antigen is unknown. These data originate in a study of T cell responses to AZD1222 COVID-19 vaccine. General study results and limits: Seropositivity was recorded at baseline in only a handful of AZD1222 recipients. A rise in Spike-specific TCR breadth and depth followed two AZD1222 doses. Repertoire sampling occurred only after the peak T cell response.

Here immunoSEQ multiplex PCR was the method, and the copy in TCRdb shows in-frame clones only, minus some. The table lists about 160,000 clones, just over 90% of them singletons, with approximately 1.5% in the top ten. This clonotype was obtained from an adult in good health. The source was peripheral blood, collected on day 0 of AZD1222 vaccination.

The CDR3 region is CASSSSGTGSYEQYF. The CDR3 DNA sequence: TGTGCCAGCAGCTCTTCCGGGACAGGGTCCTACGAGCAGTACTTC. J is TRBJ2-7 and V is TRBV7-3; 9 bases are shared with TRBD1. The CDR3 spans 15 residues. The V and J ends lost 4 bases and 1 base, in that order; junction bases with no gene match: 5. The V gene's germline CDR1 is SGHTA and CDR2 FQGTGA. The full variable domain, in which reference TRBV7-3 and TRBJ2-7 provide the parts outside the CDR3, is GAGVSQTPSNKVTEKGKYVELRCDPISGHTALYWYRQSLGQGPEFLIYFQGTGAADDSGLPNDRFFAVRPEGSVSTLKIQRTERGDSAVYLCASSSSGTGSYEQYFGPGTRLTVT.